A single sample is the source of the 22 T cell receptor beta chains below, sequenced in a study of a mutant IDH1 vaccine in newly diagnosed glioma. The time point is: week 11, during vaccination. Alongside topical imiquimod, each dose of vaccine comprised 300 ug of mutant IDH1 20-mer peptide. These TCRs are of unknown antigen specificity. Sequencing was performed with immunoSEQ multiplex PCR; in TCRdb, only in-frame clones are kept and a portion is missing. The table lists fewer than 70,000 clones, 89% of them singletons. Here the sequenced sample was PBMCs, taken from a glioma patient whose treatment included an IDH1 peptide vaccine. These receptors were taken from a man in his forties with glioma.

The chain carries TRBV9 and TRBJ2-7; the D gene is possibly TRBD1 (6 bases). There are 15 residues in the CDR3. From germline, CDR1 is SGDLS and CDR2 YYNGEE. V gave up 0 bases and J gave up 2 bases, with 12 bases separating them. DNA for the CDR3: TGTGCCAGCAGCGTAGAGGCAGGGGCAACCTACGAGCAGTACTTC. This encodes CASSVEAGATYEQYF.

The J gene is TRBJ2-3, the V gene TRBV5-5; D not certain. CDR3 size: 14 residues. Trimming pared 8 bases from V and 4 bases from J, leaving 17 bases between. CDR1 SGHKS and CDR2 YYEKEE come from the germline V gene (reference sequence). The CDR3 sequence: CASSKEQVSDTQYF. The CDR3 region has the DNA TGTGCCAGTAGCAAAGAGCAGGTCTCAGATACGCAGTATTTT. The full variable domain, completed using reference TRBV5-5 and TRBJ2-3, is DAGVTQSPTHLIKTRGQQVTLRCSPISGHKSVSWYQQVLGQGPQFIFQYYEKEERGRGNFPDRFSARQFPNYSSELNVNALLLGDSALYLCASSKEQVSDTQYFGPGTRLTVL.

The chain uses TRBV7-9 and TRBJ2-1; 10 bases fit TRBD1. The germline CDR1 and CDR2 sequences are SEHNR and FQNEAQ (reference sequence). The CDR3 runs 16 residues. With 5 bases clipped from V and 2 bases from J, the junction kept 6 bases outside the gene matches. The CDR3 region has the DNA TGTGCCAGCAGCCTATCCGGGACAGGGGCCTACAATGAGCAGTTCTTC. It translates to CASSLSGTGAYNEQFF.

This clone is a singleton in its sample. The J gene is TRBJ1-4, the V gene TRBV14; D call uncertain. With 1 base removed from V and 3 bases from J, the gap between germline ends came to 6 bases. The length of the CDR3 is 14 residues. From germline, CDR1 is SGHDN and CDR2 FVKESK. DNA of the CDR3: TGTGCCAGCAGCCAAGGGCAGGCTAATGAAAAACTGTTTTTT. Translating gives CASSQGQANEKLFF.

CDR3 in DNA: TGTGCCAGCAGCGCCCAGGGGGGTAGTGAAAAACTGTTTTTT. It is translated as CASSAQGGSEKLFF. The chain carries TRBV7-3 and TRBJ1-4; 7 bases line up with TRBD1. The CDR3 is made up of 14 amino acids. Germline V gene data show CDR1 as SGHTA and CDR2 as FQGTGA. V dropped 5 bases and J dropped 7; count of bases not matched to a gene: 7.

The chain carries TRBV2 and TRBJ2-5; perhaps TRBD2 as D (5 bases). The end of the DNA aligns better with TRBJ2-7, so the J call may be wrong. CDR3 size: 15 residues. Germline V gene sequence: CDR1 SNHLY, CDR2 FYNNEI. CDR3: CASSEARLLSYEQYF. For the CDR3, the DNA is TGTGCCAGCAGTGAAGCGCGACTACTCTCCTACGAGCAGTACTTC.

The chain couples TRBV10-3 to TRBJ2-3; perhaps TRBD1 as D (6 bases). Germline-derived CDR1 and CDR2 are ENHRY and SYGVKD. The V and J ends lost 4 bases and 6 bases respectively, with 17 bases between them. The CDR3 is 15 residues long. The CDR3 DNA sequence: TGTGCCATCAGTGCGTCGACTTCGAGGGGGGATACGCAGTATTTT. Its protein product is CAISASTSRGDTQYF.

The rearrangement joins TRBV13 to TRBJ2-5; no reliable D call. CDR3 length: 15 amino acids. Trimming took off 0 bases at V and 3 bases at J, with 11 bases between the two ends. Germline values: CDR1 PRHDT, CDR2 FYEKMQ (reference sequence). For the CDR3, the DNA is TGTGCCAGCAGCTTAGGACAGATTAATAAAGAGACCCAGTACTTC. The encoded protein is CASSLGQINKETQYF.

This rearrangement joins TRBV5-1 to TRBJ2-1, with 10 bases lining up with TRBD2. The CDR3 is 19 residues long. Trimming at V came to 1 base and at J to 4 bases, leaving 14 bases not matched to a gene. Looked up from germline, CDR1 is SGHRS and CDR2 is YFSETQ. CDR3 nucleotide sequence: TGCGCCAGCAGCTTGATGGGACAGGCTAGCGGGGGAGCTTACAATGAGCAGTTCTTC. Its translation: CASSLMGQASGGAYNEQFF.

The CDR3 nucleotides read TGTGCCAGAGGGGCTCCTAGCACAGATACGCAGTATTTT. It translates to CARGAPSTDTQYF. This rearrangement joins TRBV7-9 to TRBJ2-3, with D possibly being TRBD1 (5 bases). CDR1 and CDR2 (germline): SEHNR, FQNEAQ (reference sequence). V was trimmed by 9 bases and J by 0 bases, leaving 10 bases between them. CDR3 size: 13 residues.

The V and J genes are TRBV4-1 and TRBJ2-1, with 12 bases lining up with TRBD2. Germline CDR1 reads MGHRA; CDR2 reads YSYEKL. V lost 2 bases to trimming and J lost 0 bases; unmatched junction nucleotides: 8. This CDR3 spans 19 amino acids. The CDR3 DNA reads TGCGCCAGCAGCCAAAGCCCTAGCGGGAGGGCCCTCTCCTACAATGAGCAGTTCTTC. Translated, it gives CASSQSPSGRALSYNEQFF.

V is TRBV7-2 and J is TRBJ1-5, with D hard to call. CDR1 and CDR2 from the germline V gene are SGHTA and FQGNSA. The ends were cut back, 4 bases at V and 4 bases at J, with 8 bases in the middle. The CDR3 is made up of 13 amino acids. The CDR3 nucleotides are TGTGCCAGCAGCTGGGCGGTTAATCAGCCCCAGCATTTT. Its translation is CASSWAVNQPQHF. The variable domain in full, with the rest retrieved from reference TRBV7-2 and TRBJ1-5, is GAGVSQSPSNKVTEKGKDVELRCDPISGHTALYWYRQSLGQGLEFLIYFQGNSAPDKSGLPSDRFSAERTGGSVSTLTIQRTQQEDSAVYLCASSWAVNQPQHFGDGTRLSIL.

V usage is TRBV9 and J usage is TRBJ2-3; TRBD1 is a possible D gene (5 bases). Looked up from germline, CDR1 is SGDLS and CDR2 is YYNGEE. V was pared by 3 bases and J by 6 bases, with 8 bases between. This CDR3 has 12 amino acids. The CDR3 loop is CASSENRDTQYF. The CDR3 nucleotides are TGTGCCAGCAGCGAAAACAGGGATACGCAGTATTTT.

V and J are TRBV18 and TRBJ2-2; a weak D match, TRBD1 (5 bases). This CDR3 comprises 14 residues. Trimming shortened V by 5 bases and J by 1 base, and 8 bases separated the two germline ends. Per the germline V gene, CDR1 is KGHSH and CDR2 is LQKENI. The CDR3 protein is CASSFDRNTGELFF. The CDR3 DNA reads TGTGCCAGCTCATTCGACAGGAACACCGGGGAGCTGTTTTTT.

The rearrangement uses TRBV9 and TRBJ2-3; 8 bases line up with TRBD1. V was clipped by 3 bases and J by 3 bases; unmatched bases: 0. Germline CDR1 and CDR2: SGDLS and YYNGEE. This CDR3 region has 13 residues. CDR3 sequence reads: CASSGTGTDTQYF. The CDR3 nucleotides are TGTGCCAGCAGCGGGACAGGGACAGATACGCAGTATTTT.

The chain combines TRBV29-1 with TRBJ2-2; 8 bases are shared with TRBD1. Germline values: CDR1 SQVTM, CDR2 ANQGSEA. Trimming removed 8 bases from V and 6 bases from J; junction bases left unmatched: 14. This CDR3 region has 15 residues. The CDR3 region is CSPPGHRGLAGELFF. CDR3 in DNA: TGCAGCCCACCTGGGCACAGGGGGTTGGCCGGGGAGCTGTTTTTT.

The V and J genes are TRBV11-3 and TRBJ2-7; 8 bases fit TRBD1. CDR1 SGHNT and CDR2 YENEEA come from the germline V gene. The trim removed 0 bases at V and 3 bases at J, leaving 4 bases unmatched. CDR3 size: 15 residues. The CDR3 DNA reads TGTGCCAGCAGCTTAGACTCCGGGACAGGCTACGAGCAGTACTTC. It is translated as CASSLDSGTGYEQYF.

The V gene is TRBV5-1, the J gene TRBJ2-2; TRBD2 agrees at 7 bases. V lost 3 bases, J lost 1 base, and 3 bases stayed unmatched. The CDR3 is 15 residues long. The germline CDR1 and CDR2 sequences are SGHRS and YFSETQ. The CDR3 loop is CASSWSGGNTGELFF. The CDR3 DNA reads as TGCGCCAGCAGCTGGTCGGGAGGGAACACCGGGGAGCTGTTTTTT.

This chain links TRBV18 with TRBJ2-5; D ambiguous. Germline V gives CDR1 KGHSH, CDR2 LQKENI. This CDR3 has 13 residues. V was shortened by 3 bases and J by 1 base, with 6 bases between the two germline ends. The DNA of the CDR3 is TGTGCCAGCTCACCGGCAGTCCAAGAGACCCAGTACTTC. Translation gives CASSPAVQETQYF. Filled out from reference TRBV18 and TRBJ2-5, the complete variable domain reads NAGVMQNPRHLVRRRGQEARLRCSPMKGHSHVYWYRQLPEEGLKFMVYLQKENIIDESGMPKERFSAEFPKEGPSILRIQQVVRGDSAAYFCASSPAVQETQYFGPGTRLLVL.

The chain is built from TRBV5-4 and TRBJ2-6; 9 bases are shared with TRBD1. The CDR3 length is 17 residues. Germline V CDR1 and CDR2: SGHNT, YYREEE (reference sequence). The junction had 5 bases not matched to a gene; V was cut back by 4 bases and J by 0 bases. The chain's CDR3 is CASSRGTGLSGANVLTF. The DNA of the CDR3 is TGTGCCAGCAGCCGCGGGACAGGGCTCTCTGGGGCCAACGTCCTGACTTTC.

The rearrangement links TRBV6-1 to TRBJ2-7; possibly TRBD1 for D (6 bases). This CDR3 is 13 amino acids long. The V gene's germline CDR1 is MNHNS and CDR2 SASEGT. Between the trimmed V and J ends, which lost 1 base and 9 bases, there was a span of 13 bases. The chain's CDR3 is CASSEGAGVPQYV. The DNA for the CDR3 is TGTGCCAGCAGTGAAGGGGCAGGGGTACCGCAGTACGTC.

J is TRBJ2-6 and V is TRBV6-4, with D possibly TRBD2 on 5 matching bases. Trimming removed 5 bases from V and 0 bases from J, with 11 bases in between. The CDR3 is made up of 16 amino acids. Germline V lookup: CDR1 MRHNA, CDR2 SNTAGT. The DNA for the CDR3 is TGTGCCAGCAGTACCCGGGAAACCTCTGGGGCCAACGTCCTGACTTTC. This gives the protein CASSTRETSGANVLTF.